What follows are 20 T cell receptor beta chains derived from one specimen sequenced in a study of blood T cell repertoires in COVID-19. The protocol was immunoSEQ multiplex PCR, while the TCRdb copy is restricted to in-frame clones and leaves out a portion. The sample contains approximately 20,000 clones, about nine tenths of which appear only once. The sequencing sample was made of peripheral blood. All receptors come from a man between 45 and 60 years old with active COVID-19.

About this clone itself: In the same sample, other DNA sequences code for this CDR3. CDR3 nucleotides: TGTGCCAGCAGCTCGGGACAGGGGACCTACAATGAGCAGTTCTTC. Translating gives CASSSGQGTYNEQFF. The chain carries TRBV7-2 and TRBJ2-1, with 10 bases that match TRBD1. CDR1 SGHTA and CDR2 FQGNSA come from the germline V gene. The CDR3 runs to 15 residues. Losses at the gene ends were 4 bases for V and 2 bases for J; bases not matched to a gene: 2.

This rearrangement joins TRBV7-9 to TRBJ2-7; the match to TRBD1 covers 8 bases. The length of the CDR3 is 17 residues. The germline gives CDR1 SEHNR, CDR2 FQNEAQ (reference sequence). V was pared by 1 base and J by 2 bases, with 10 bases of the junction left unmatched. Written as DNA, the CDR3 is TGTGCCAGCAGCTTAGGAGCCGGGACAGGTAACACCTACGAGCAGTACTTC. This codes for CASSLGAGTGNTYEQYF.

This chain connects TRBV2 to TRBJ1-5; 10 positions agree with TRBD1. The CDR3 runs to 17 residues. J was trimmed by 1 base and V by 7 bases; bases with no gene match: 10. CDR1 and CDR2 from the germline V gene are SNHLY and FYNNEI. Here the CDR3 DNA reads TGTGCCAGCACAAGAGAGGGGACAGGGGTCAGCAATCAGCCCCAGCATTTT. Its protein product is CASTREGTGVSNQPQHF.

Written as DNA, the CDR3 is TGCAGTGCTAGTCAGGGTGGGGGCACAGATACGCAGTATTTT. This encodes CSASQGGGTDTQYF. The rearrangement uses TRBV20-1 and TRBJ2-3; D may be TRBD1 (5 bases). The germline gives CDR1 DFQATT, CDR2 SNEGSKA (reference sequence). The length of the CDR3 is 14 residues. The germline V and J ends were trimmed by 3 bases and 1 base, with 11 bases remaining between them.

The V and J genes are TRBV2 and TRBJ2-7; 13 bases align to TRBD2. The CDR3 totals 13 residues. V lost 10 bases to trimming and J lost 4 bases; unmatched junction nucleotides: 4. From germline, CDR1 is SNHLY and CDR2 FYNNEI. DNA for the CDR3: TGTGCCATCCGACTAGCGGGGGGTTACGAGCAGTACTTC. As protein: CAIRLAGGYEQYF.

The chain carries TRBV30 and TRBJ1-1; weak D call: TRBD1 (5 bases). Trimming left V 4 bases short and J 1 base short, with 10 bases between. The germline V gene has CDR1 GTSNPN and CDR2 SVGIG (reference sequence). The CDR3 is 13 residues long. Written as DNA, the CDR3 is TGTGCCTGGAACCAACAGGAGAACACTGAAGCTTTCTTT. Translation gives CAWNQQENTEAFF.

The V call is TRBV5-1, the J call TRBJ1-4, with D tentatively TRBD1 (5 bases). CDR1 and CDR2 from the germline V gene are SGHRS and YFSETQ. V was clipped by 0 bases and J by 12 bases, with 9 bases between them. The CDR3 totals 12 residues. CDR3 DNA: TGCGCCAGCAGCTTGGACACGGGGGAACTGTTTTTT. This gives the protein CASSLDTGELFF.

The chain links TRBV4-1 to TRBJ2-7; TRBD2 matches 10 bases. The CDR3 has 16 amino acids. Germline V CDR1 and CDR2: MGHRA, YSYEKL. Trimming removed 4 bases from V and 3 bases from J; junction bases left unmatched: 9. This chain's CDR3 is CASSRTQLAGLYEQYF. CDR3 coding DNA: TGCGCCAGCAGCCGGACTCAACTAGCGGGGCTCTACGAGCAGTACTTC.

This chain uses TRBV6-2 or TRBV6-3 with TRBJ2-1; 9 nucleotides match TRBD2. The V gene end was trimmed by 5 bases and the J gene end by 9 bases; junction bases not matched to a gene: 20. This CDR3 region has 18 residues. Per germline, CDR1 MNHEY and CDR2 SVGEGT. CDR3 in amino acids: CASSRTPPGLAVTSEQFF. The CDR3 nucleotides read TGTGCCAGCAGTCGCACACCGCCGGGACTAGCAGTAACTAGTGAGCAGTTCTTC.

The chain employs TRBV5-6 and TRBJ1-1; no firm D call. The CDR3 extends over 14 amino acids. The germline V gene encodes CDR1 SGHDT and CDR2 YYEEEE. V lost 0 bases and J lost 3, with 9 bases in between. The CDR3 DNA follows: TGTGCCAGCAGCTTGGGCAGTTTCTACACTGAAGCTTTCTTT. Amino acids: CASSLGSFYTEAFF.

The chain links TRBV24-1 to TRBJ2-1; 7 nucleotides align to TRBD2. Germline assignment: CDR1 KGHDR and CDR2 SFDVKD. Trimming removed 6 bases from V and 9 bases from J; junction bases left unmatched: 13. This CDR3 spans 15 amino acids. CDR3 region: CATSSGTTLGGEQFF. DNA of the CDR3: TGTGCCACCAGTTCCGGGACTACTCTTGGAGGTGAGCAGTTCTTC.

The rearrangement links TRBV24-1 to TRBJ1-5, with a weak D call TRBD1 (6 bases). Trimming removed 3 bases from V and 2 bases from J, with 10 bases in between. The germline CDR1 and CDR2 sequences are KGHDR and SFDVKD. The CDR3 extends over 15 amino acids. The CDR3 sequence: CATSDPRQGNQPQHF. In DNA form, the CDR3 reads TGTGCCACCAGTGATCCACGACAGGGCAATCAGCCCCAGCATTTT.

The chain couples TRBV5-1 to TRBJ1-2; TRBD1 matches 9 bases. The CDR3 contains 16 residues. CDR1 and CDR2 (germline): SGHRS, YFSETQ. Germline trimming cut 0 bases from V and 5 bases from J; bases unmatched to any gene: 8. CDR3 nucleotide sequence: TGCGCCAGCAGCTTGGACCCCGCGGACAGGGGTTATGGCTACACCTTC. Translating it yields CASSLDPADRGYGYTF. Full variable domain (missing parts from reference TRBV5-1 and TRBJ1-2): KAGVTQTPRYLIKTRGQQVTLSCSPISGHRSVSWYQQTPGQGLQFLFEYFSETQRNKGNFPGRFSGRQFSNSRSEMNVSTLELGDSALYLCASSLDPADRGYGYTFGSGTRLTVV.

The CDR3 nucleotides read TGTGCCAGCTCACCACAATTCAGGGCGAGCTCCTACAATGAGCAGTTCTTC. It specifies CASSPQFRASSYNEQFF. The V gene is TRBV18, the J gene TRBJ2-1; perhaps TRBD1 as D (5 bases). The CDR3 consists of 17 residues. In germline, CDR1 is KGHSH, CDR2 LQKENI. Trimming stripped 1 base from V and 0 bases from J, with 13 bases between.

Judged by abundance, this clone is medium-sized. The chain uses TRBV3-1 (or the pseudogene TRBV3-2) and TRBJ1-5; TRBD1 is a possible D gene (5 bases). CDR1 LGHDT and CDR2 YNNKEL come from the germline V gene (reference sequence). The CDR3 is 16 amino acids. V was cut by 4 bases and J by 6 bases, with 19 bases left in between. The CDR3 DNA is TGTGCCAGCAGCCCCCAGGATCCAGGGAACGGTCAGCCCCAGCATTTT. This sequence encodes CASSPQDPGNGQPQHF.

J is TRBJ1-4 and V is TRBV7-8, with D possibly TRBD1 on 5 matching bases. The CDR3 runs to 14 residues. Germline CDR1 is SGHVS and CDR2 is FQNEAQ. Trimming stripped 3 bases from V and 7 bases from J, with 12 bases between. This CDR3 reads CASSFPGSGEKLFF. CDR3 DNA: TGTGCCAGCAGCTTCCCAGGGTCCGGTGAAAAACTGTTTTTT. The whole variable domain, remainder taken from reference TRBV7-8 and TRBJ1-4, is GAGVSQSPRYKVAKRGQDVALRCDPISGHVSLFWYQQALGQGPEFLTYFQNEAQLDKSGLPSDRFFAERPEGSVSTLKIQRTQQEDSAVYLCASSFPGSGEKLFFGSGTQLSVL.

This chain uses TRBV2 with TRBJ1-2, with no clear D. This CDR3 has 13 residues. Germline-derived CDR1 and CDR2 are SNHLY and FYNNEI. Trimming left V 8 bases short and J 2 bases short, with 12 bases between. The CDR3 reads CASRGGVNYGYTF. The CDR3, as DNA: TGTGCCAGCCGTGGTGGAGTGAACTATGGCTACACCTTC.

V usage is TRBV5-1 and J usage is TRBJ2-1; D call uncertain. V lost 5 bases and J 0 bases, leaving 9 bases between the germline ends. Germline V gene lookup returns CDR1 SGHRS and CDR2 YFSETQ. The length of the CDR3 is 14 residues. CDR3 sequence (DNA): TGCGCCAGCAGTACTTTGAGCTCCTACAATGAGCAGTTCTTC. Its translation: CASSTLSSYNEQFF.

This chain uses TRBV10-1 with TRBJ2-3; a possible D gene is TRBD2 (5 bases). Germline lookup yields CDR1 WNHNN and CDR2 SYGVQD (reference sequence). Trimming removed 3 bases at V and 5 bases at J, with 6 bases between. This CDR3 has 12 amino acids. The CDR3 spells CASSERGDTQYF. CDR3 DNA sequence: TGCGCCAGCAGTGAACGGGGAGATACGCAGTATTTT.

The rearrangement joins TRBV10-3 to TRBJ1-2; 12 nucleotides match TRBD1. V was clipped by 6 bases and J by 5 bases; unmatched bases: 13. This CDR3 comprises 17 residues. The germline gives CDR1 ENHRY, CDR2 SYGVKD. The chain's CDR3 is CAISSGTGGAGGYGYTF. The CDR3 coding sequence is TGTGCCATCAGCTCCGGGACAGGGGGCGCGGGAGGTTATGGCTACACCTTC.